The 5 T cell receptor beta chains below come from one sample, sequenced in a study of blood T cell repertoires in COVID-19 (dated by TCRdb to between 2020 and 2021). The receptor library was made with the immunoSEQ multiplex PCR assay. The source is immuneACCESS, and TCRdb retained only in-frame sequences with V and J called. Part of the clones is not carried over; for the studies checked, unresolved V genes explain less than half of this, and the remainder is unexplained. The table for this sample lists 5,500 to 7,000 clones; 70% to 90% of them were counted only once. The biggest ten clones account for about 7% of the sample. Input material: peripheral blood. Receptors originate from a human donor in a cohort sampled during active COVID-19.

The rearrangement joins TRBV10-3 to TRBJ1-3; D possibly corresponds to TRBD1 (6 bases). The V and J ends lost 6 bases and 0 bases respectively, with 6 bases between them. The CDR3 totals 13 residues. In germline, CDR1 is ENHRY, CDR2 SYGVKD. This CDR3 reads CAIRDSSGNTIYF. The CDR3 region has the DNA TGTGCCATCAGGGACAGCTCTGGAAACACCATATATTTT.

The genes are TRBV18 and TRBJ2-1, with a possible D match to TRBD2 (7 bases). This CDR3 comprises 15 residues. V was cut by 2 bases and J by 8 bases, with 16 bases left in between. Germline assignment: CDR1 KGHSH and CDR2 LQKENI. CDR3 protein: CASSPGLGGGYEQFF. The CDR3 DNA reads TGTGCCAGCTCACCAGGATTAGGCGGGGGCTATGAGCAGTTCTTC.

The chain recombines TRBV2 with TRBJ2-3, with 8 bases matching TRBD2. Unmatched junction bases numbered 5, after V lost 6 bases and J lost 0 bases. This CDR3 region has 15 residues. CDR1 SNHLY and CDR2 FYNNEI come from the germline V gene. In DNA, the CDR3 is TGTGCCAGCAGCGCCATAGCGGGAAGCACAGATACGCAGTATTTT. This encodes CASSAIAGSTDTQYF.

This chain connects TRBV19 to TRBJ2-1, with TRBD1 matching 7 bases. V was pared by 8 bases and J by 6 bases, with 4 bases of the junction left unmatched. The germline V gene has CDR1 LNHDA and CDR2 SQIVND (reference sequence). This CDR3 is built from 12 residues. The chain's CDR3 is CASRGQFNEQFF. CDR3 coding DNA: TGTGCCAGTCGGGGACAGTTCAATGAGCAGTTCTTC.

The gene calls are TRBV5-1 and TRBJ2-7; 8 bases agree with TRBD2. With 4 bases clipped from V and 5 bases from J, the junction kept 8 bases outside the gene matches. The CDR3 is 14 amino acids. The germline gives CDR1 SGHRS, CDR2 YFSETQ. The CDR3 bases are TGCGCCAGCAGCCGGGGCGGGGGGCGAGACGAGCAGTACTTC. Protein: CASSRGGGRDEQYF.